The next 21 T cell receptor beta chains were all read from a single sample in a study of blood T cell repertoires in COVID-19. Libraries were prepared by immunoSEQ multiplex PCR; TCRdb keeps only in-frame clonotypes and omits some of them. The data show some 130,000 clones, with around four fifths seen just once and about 2.3% held by the top ten. The sequenced sample was PBMCs or T cells enriched from blood (not recorded which). These receptors were collected from a man aged 35 to 55 with acute COVID-19.

The V call is TRBV12-3 or TRBV12-4, the J call TRBJ1-5; D unresolved. Trimming took 7 bases from V and 5 from J, leaving 9 bases between them. CDR3 length: 12 residues. CDR3 in amino acids: CASTRDYQPQHF. In DNA, the CDR3 is TGTGCCAGCACCCGGGATTATCAGCCCCAGCATTTT.

The rearrangement joins TRBV9 to TRBJ2-2; perhaps TRBD2 as D (6 bases). V shed 2 bases and J shed 4 bases, with 9 bases lying between them. The V gene's germline CDR1 is SGDLS and CDR2 YYNGEE. The length of the CDR3 is 14 residues. CDR3 amino acids: CASSVLEGTGELFF. The CDR3 DNA reads as TGTGCCAGCAGCGTGTTGGAGGGCACCGGGGAGCTGTTTTTT.

The V and J genes are TRBV7-8 and TRBJ1-5; D may be TRBD1 (5 bases). This CDR3 is 15 amino acids long. Germline V lookup: CDR1 SGHVS, CDR2 FQNEAQ. V lost 1 base to trimming and J lost 7 bases, with 14 bases between them. The CDR3, as DNA: TGTGCCAGCAGCTTAGTCGGGCAGGGTGGACAGCCCCAGCATTTT. As protein: CASSLVGQGGQPQHF.

The chain recombines TRBV29-1 with TRBJ2-3; D unresolved. CDR3 length: 13 residues. Germline V gene sequence: CDR1 SQVTM, CDR2 ANQGSEA. V lost 6 bases, J lost 1 base, and 11 bases lay in between. The CDR3 loop is CSVLEQGTDTQYF. The CDR3, as DNA: TGCAGCGTCCTCGAGCAGGGCACAGATACGCAGTATTTT.

The chain couples TRBV5-4 to TRBJ2-7, with D tentatively TRBD1 (5 bases). The V gene's germline CDR1 is SGHNT and CDR2 YYREEE (reference sequence). CDR3 length equals 13 residues. V dropped 4 bases and J dropped 3 bases, with 11 bases sitting between them. CDR3 sequence (DNA): TGTGCCAGCAGCCTCGACAGTCTCTACGAGCAGTACTTC. Residues: CASSLDSLYEQYF.

The sample holds one count of this clone. This chain uses TRBV11-2 with TRBJ2-1; maybe TRBD1 (5 bases). The length of the CDR3 is 14 residues. Germline-derived CDR1 and CDR2 are SGHAT and FQNNGV. Trimming took 3 bases from V and 9 from J, leaving 15 bases between them. CDR3 protein: CASSLGRARSEQFF. DNA for the CDR3: TGTGCCAGCAGCTTGGGGCGAGCGAGGAGTGAGCAGTTCTTC.

V and J are TRBV18 and TRBJ1-2; D not resolved. CDR1 is KGHSH and CDR2 is LQKENI in the germline V gene. The CDR3 is made up of 13 amino acids. The V end lost 3 bases, the J end lost 3 bases, and 8 bases lay between the germline ends. This CDR3 is CASSPDGDYGYTF. The CDR3 coding sequence is TGTGCCAGCTCACCCGACGGGGACTATGGCTACACCTTC.

V and J are TRBV19 and TRBJ2-7; 8 bases line up with TRBD1. This CDR3 spans 12 amino acids. CDR1 and CDR2 (germline): LNHDA, SQIVND (reference sequence). V dropped 4 bases and J dropped 6; count of bases not matched to a gene: 2. The CDR3 nucleotides read TGTGCCAGTAGTACCCAGGGGGCCGAGCAGTACTTC. It yields the protein CASSTQGAEQYF. The entire variable domain, with the rest obtained from reference TRBV19 and TRBJ2-7, is as follows: DGGITQSPKYLFRKEGQNVTLSCEQNLNHDAMYWYRQDPGQGLRLIYYSQIVNDFQKGDIAEGYSVSREKKESFPLTVTSAQKNPTAFYLCASSTQGAEQYFGPGTRLTVT.

CDR3 region: CSVGARTRDTEAFF. The CDR3 coding sequence is TGCAGCGTTGGGGCGCGGACACGGGACACTGAAGCTTTCTTT. This rearrangement joins TRBV29-1 to TRBJ1-1; D possibly corresponds to TRBD1 (5 bases). CDR1 and CDR2 from the germline V gene are SQVTM and ANQGSEA. The V end was cut by 4 bases, the J end by 3 bases, with 15 bases between. There are 14 residues in the CDR3.

The chain combines TRBV28 with TRBJ2-5; D perhaps matches TRBD1 (7 bases). The CDR3 spans 15 residues. With 8 bases removed from V and 2 bases from J, the gap between germline ends came to 18 bases. Germline V gives CDR1 MDHEN, CDR2 SYDVKM. The CDR3, as DNA: TGTGCCAGCTCGTCGGAGGGGGCGCTACAAGAGACCCAGTACTTC. Its protein is CASSSEGALQETQYF.

The CDR3 spells CASSLREAGANVLTF. CDR3 DNA: TGCGCCAGCAGCTTGAGAGAGGCTGGGGCCAACGTCCTGACTTTC. The chain joins TRBV5-1 to TRBJ2-6; D gene ambiguous. CDR3 length: 15 residues. From germline, CDR1 is SGHRS and CDR2 YFSETQ. The germline V and J ends were trimmed by 1 base and 2 bases, with 7 bases remaining between them.

The CDR3 DNA reads as TGTGCCAGCAGCCAAACAGGGGGGACTCAGCCCCAGCATTTT. Protein sequence: CASSQTGGTQPQHF. This rearrangement joins TRBV3-1 (or the pseudogene TRBV3-2) to TRBJ1-5; the match to TRBD1 covers 8 bases. This CDR3 is 14 amino acids long. The V gene end was trimmed by 2 bases and the J gene end by 6 bases; junction bases not matched to a gene: 3. Germline loops: CDR1 LGHDT, CDR2 YNNKEL (reference sequence).

The chain recombines TRBV10-3 with TRBJ2-6; 10 bases align to TRBD1. In germline, CDR1 is ENHRY, CDR2 SYGVKD. CDR3 length: 18 amino acids. The trim removed 0 bases at V and 2 bases at J, leaving 4 bases unmatched. The CDR3 nucleotides read TGTGCCATCAGTGAGTCGAGACAGGGGGCTACTGGGGCCAACGTCCTGACTTTC. Translation: CAISESRQGATGANVLTF.

The CDR3 nucleotides read TGTGCCAGCACTCGGACAGGGGCAAGCTCCTATAATTCACCCCTCCACTTT. Protein product: CASTRTGASSYNSPLHF. The chain couples TRBV6-6 to TRBJ1-6; 9 nucleotides align to TRBD1. V lost 7 bases, J lost 0 bases, and 7 bases stayed unmatched. Looked up from germline, CDR1 is MNHNY and CDR2 is SVGAGI (reference sequence). This CDR3 comprises 17 residues.

J is TRBJ2-1 and V is TRBV7-2, with a weak D call TRBD2 (5 bases). Trimming shortened V by 5 bases and J by 6 bases, and 14 bases separated the two germline ends. CDR1 SGHTA and CDR2 FQGNSA come from the germline V gene. There are 14 residues in the CDR3. CDR3 sequence reads: CASSRIRTSNEQFF. CDR3 DNA: TGTGCCAGCAGCCGTATTCGGACTTCCAATGAGCAGTTCTTC.

This chain uses TRBV28 with TRBJ2-1; 8 bases align to TRBD1. The ends lost 6 bases at V and 0 bases at J; junction bases unmatched: 10. The CDR3 is made up of 17 amino acids. CDR1 and CDR2 from the germline V gene are MDHEN and SYDVKM. The CDR3, as DNA: TGTGCCAGCAGGACCGGACAGGGACTCGGCTCCTACAATGAGCAGTTCTTC. Translation gives CASRTGQGLGSYNEQFF.

The J gene is TRBJ2-7, the V gene TRBV11-2, with TRBD2 as a possible D gene (6 bases). CDR3 size: 16 residues. The V gene lost 0 bases and the J gene lost 1 base, with 13 bases spanning the gap. The V gene's germline CDR1 is SGHAT and CDR2 FQNNGV. The DNA for the CDR3 is TGTGCCAGCAGCTTAGACGGGGGAGGAGGATCCTACGAGCAGTACTTC. Its protein product is CASSLDGGGGSYEQYF. Together with reference TRBV11-2 and TRBJ2-7, the CDR3 gives the full variable domain: EAGVAQSPRYKIIEKRQSVAFWCNPISGHATLYWYQQILGQGPKLLIQFQNNGVVDDSQLPKDRFSAERLKGVDSTLKIQPAKLEDSAVYLCASSLDGGGGSYEQYFGPGTRLTVT.

The chain carries TRBV13 and TRBJ2-7, with 13 nucleotides matching TRBD2. CDR3 length: 18 amino acids. The V gene's germline CDR1 is PRHDT and CDR2 FYEKMQ (reference sequence). With 4 bases clipped from V and 1 base from J, the junction kept 10 bases outside the gene matches. CDR3 DNA sequence: TGTGCCAGCAGCTCTCAAGGACTAGCGGGGGCCGGTTCCTACGAGCAGTACTTC. It yields the protein CASSSQGLAGAGSYEQYF.

This CDR3 reads CASTYDRVNEKLFF. The CDR3 DNA reads TGTGCCAGTACCTACGACAGGGTTAATGAAAAACTGTTTTTT. The chain carries TRBV19 and TRBJ1-4, with 7 positions matching TRBD1. The CDR3 sequence is 14 residues long. Germline lookup yields CDR1 LNHDA and CDR2 SQIVND (reference sequence). The J segment lost 4 bases and the V segment lost 7 bases, leaving 6 bases of the junction unmatched.

The chain combines TRBV15 with TRBJ1-1; maybe TRBD1 (5 bases). Between the trimmed V and J ends, which lost 3 bases and 14 bases, there was a span of 13 bases. The CDR3 runs to 11 residues. Germline lookup yields CDR1 LNHNV and CDR2 YYDKDF (reference sequence). The CDR3 here is CATSSGTATFF. In DNA, the CDR3 is TGTGCCACCAGCAGTGGGACTGCCACGTTCTTT.

The genes are TRBV7-2 and TRBJ2-1; no clear D gene. Germline loops: CDR1 SGHTA, CDR2 FQGNSA. This CDR3 comprises 13 residues. The V end lost 5 bases, the J end lost 9 bases, and 14 bases lay between the germline ends. The CDR3 sequence: CASSEEVPLEQFF. CDR3 bases: TGTGCCAGCAGCGAAGAGGTCCCTCTTGAGCAGTTCTTC.